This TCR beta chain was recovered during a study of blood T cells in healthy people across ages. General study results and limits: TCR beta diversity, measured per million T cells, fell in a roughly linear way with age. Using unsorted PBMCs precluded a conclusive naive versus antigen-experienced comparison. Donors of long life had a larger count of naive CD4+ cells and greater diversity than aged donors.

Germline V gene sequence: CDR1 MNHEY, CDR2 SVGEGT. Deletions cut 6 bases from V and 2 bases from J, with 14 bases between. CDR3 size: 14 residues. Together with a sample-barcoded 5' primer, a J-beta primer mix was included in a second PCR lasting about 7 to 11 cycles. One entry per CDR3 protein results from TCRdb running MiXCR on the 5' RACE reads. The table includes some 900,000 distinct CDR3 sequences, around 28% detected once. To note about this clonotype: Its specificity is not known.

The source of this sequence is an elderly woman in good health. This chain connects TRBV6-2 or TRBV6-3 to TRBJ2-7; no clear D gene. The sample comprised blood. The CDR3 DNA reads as TGTGCCAGCAGGTACGCGGTGATTACCTACGAGCAGTACTTC. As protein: CASRYAVITYEQYF.